This record looks at one T cell receptor beta chain sequence and its context. There are 14 residues in the CDR3. Trimming stripped 4 bases from V and 6 bases from J, with 12 bases between. Germline V gene sequence: CDR1 LGHDT, CDR2 YNNKEL (reference sequence). The source of the sample is a study of blood T cell repertoires in COVID-19. The protocol was immunoSEQ multiplex PCR, while the TCRdb copy is restricted to in-frame clones and leaves out a portion. This sample carries around 480,000 clones, approximately 90% of them seen once, and the ten largest clones take under 0.85%. This clonotype was sampled from a woman aged 18-35 years who had recovered from COVID-19. Material: PBMCs or T cells enriched from blood (not recorded which). This chain connects TRBV3-1 (or the pseudogene TRBV3-2) to TRBJ1-4; D remains unclear. This chain's CDR3 is CASSRETGDEKLFF. The DNA for the CDR3 is TGTGCCAGCAGCCGGGAGACTGGGGATGAAAAACTGTTTTTT.